Each of the 6 T cell receptor beta chains below was sequenced from the same sample in a study of blood T cell repertoires in COVID-19 (dated by TCRdb to 2019 to 2021). To prepare the library, the immunoSEQ multiplex PCR assay was applied. TCRdb limited this immuneACCESS table to in-frame rearrangements with V and J called. A share of clones is missing; checked studies link under half to unresolved V genes, and the rest is unexplained. This sample holds about 440,000 clones; approximately 90% were observed only once. The top ten clonotypes cover around an eighth of the sample. What was sequenced was peripheral blood. All receptors derive from a woman between 50 and 59 years old with COVID-19, enrolled during active disease.

The DNA of the CDR3 is TGTGCCAGCAGTTTCCCGCAGGTGTCCTACAATGAGCAGTTCTTC. Encoded protein: CASSFPQVSYNEQFF. This rearrangement joins TRBV28 to TRBJ2-1; D not resolved. The CDR3 is 15 residues long. V was trimmed by 3 bases and J by 1 base, leaving 10 bases between them. The germline V gene has CDR1 MDHEN and CDR2 SYDVKM.

The V gene is TRBV19, the J gene TRBJ1-1; D gene ambiguous. The germline V gene has CDR1 LNHDA and CDR2 SQIVND (reference sequence). Between the trimmed V and J ends, which lost 7 bases and 6 bases, there was a span of 24 bases. The CDR3 length is 16 residues. Here the CDR3 DNA reads TGTGCCAGTACGGCAAGCTCCACTTGGAGGTGGGCTGAAGCTTTCTTT. This encodes CASTASSTWRWAEAFF.

V and J are TRBV9 and TRBJ2-3; TRBD2 is a possible D gene (5 bases). Trimming removed 7 bases from V and 3 bases from J, with 9 bases in between. The CDR3 covers 12 residues. Germline V gene sequence: CDR1 SGDLS, CDR2 YYNGEE. CDR3 sequence (DNA): TGTGCCAGCCAGAGGGTTACAGATACGCAGTATTTT. It codes for CASQRVTDTQYF. The full variable domain, rest sourced from reference TRBV9 and TRBJ2-3, is DSGVTQTPKHLITATGQRVTLRCSPRSGDLSVYWYQQSLDQGLQFLIQYYNGEERAKGNILERFSAQQFPDLHSELNLSSLELGDSALYFCASQRVTDTQYFGPGTRLTVL.

The chain links TRBV5-5 to TRBJ1-2; D is ambiguous. In germline, CDR1 is SGHKS, CDR2 YYEKEE (reference sequence). This CDR3 contains 16 residues. V was cut by 4 bases and J by 0 bases, with 16 bases left in between. CDR3 coding DNA: TGTGCCAGCAGCCTAGGCGCGGGGATTGCTAACTATGGCTACACCTTC. Translating it yields CASSLGAGIANYGYTF. Supplemented by reference TRBV5-5 and TRBJ1-2, the full variable domain reads DAGVTQSPTHLIKTRGQQVTLRCSPISGHKSVSWYQQVLGQGPQFIFQYYEKEERGRGNFPDRFSARQFPNYSSELNVNALLLGDSALYLCASSLGAGIANYGYTFGSGTRLTVV.

The chain couples TRBV29-1 to TRBJ1-4; 8 nucleotides line up with TRBD1. The CDR3 sequence is 14 residues long. Germline assignment: CDR1 SQVTM and CDR2 ANQGSEA. Trimming at V came to 7 bases and at J to 2 bases, leaving 6 bases not matched to a gene. The DNA of the CDR3 is TGCAGCGCTGCACGGGACAGGACTAATGAAAAACTGTTTTTT. It specifies CSAARDRTNEKLFF.

V is TRBV14 and J is TRBJ2-5; 11 bases map to TRBD1. Losses at the gene ends were 6 bases for V and 5 bases for J; bases not matched to a gene: 8. The CDR3 covers 15 residues. Germline loops: CDR1 SGHDN, CDR2 FVKESK. The CDR3 DNA sequence: TGTGCCAGCAGTACCCGGACAGGGGGCGGCGAGACCCAGTACTTC. Translation gives CASSTRTGGGETQYF. Full variable domain (remainder filled in from reference TRBV14 and TRBJ2-5): EAGVTQFPSHSVIEKGQTVTLRCDPISGHDNLYWYRRVMGKEIKFLLHFVKESKQDESGMPNNRFLAERTGGTYSTLKVQPAELEDSGVYFCASSTRTGGGETQYFGPGTRLLVL.